The T cell receptor (beta chain) under discussion was sequenced for a study of T cells in Graves' hyperthyroidism and ophthalmopathy. Study-wide background: Peripheral blood was taken when the disease was first diagnosed, before any treatment began.

This clonotype was detected many times. TCR beta CDR3 regions were amplified from RNA. TCR CDR3 underwent first-round RT-PCR with the HTBI primer set. Each CDR3 protein gets one entry after TCRdb re-called the multiplex PCR reads with MiXCR. The profile shows hundreds of thousands of distinct CDR3 sequences, roughly 15% of them singletons. Trimming removed 1 base at V and 2 bases at J, with 7 bases between. In germline, CDR1 is SGHDT, CDR2 YYEEEE. The CDR3 covers 15 residues. The sequencing input was blood. V is TRBV5-6 and J is TRBJ2-6, with D perhaps matching TRBD2 (5 bases). This receptor was taken from a man between 18 and 29 years old with Graves' ophthalmopathy. This chain's CDR3 is CASSLRDAGANVLTF. The DNA of the CDR3 is TGTGCCAGCAGCTTGCGGGATGCTGGGGCCAACGTCCTGACTTTC.